Below, 28 T cell receptor beta chains from the same sample are listed, as sequenced in a study of T cell responses to AZD1222 COVID-19 vaccine. TCRdb's table, derived via immunoSEQ multiplex PCR, lists solely in-frame clones and lacks some. Counted here are 89,000 or so clones, approximately 89% occurring once; the ten biggest clones make up around 26%. This sample comprised peripheral blood, obtained 28 days after the second AZD1222 dose. The receptors come from an adult who received the AZD1222 COVID-19 vaccine.

This clone appeared a single time. The V gene is TRBV7-2, the J gene TRBJ2-1; the D gene is possibly TRBD2 (6 bases). The germline V gene encodes CDR1 SGHTA and CDR2 FQGNSA. The V end lost 1 base, the J end lost 7 bases, and 17 bases lay between the germline ends. This CDR3 is built from 16 residues. CDR3: CASSLGGAGTGNEQFF. The CDR3 DNA reads as TGTGCCAGCAGCTTAGGTGGGGCGGGGACGGGGAATGAGCAGTTCTTC.

This clone appeared once. The chain joins TRBV5-6 to TRBJ2-3, with a tentative D call TRBD2 (5 bases). Trimming left V 4 bases short and J 3 bases short, with 9 bases between. Germline V lookup: CDR1 SGHDT, CDR2 YYEEEE. The CDR3 totals 13 residues. The CDR3 DNA follows: TGTGCCAGCAGCCGTAGAGGGACAGATACGCAGTATTTT. It encodes CASSRRGTDTQYF.

The gene calls are TRBV19 and TRBJ2-3, with 9 bases matching TRBD2. The V and J ends lost 5 bases and 5 bases, in that order; junction bases with no gene match: 8. This CDR3 contains 15 residues. Per germline, CDR1 LNHDA and CDR2 SQIVND (reference sequence). The CDR3 DNA reads as TGTGCCAGTAGTCCGGGCGGGAGGGCCGGAGATACGCAGTATTTT. Protein: CASSPGGRAGDTQYF.

This clone was detected only once. V is TRBV18 and J is TRBJ2-3; no clear D. V was shortened by 0 bases and J by 5 bases, with 6 bases between the two germline ends. Germline CDR1 KGHSH, CDR2 LQKENI. The CDR3 loop spans 13 amino acids. The CDR3 protein is CASSPPDVDTQYF. Written as DNA, the CDR3 is TGTGCCAGCTCACCACCGGATGTAGATACGCAGTATTTT.

CDR3 loop: CASSLGYGQGEWTEAFF. Written as DNA, the CDR3 is TGTGCCAGCAGTTTAGGGTACGGACAGGGAGAGTGGACTGAAGCTTTCTTT. The chain carries TRBV28 and TRBJ1-1, with TRBD1 matching 8 bases. Unmatched junction bases numbered 13, after V lost 2 bases and J lost 5 bases. Germline values: CDR1 MDHEN, CDR2 SYDVKM. CDR3 length: 17 amino acids.

The V gene is TRBV20-1, the J gene TRBJ1-5; D remains ambiguous. Trimming took 3 bases from V and 5 from J, leaving 23 bases between them. The CDR3 is 17 residues long. Germline CDR1 DFQATT, CDR2 SNEGSKA (reference sequence). The CDR3 DNA reads as TGCAGTGCTAGTAGGTCGGGCAGATTGAAGGAGGATCAGCCCCAGCATTTT. It is translated as CSASRSGRLKEDQPQHF.

This chain joins TRBV5-1 and TRBJ2-1, with D perhaps assigned TRBD1 or TRBD2 (6 bases each). V dropped 0 bases and J dropped 9 bases, with 22 bases sitting between them. Germline CDR1 and CDR2: SGHRS and YFSETQ. The length of the CDR3 is 17 residues. This chain's CDR3 is CASSLAAGQTIRSEQFF. Here the CDR3 DNA reads TGCGCCAGCAGCTTGGCTGCGGGACAAACAATCCGGAGTGAGCAGTTCTTC.

The J gene is TRBJ1-1, the V gene TRBV28; 9 bases align to TRBD1. CDR1 is MDHEN and CDR2 is SYDVKM in the germline V gene. This CDR3 has 15 residues. With V trimmed by 5 bases and J by 3 bases, 7 bases remained unmatched. This CDR3 reads CASSPTGQGHTEAFF. CDR3 sequence (DNA): TGTGCCAGCAGTCCCACCGGACAGGGGCACACTGAAGCTTTCTTT.

This chain's CDR3 is CAIGERAMGYEQYF. The CDR3 coding sequence is TGTGCCATCGGGGAGCGAGCTATGGGCTACGAGCAGTACTTC. V and J are TRBV10-3 and TRBJ2-7, with D maybe TRBD2 (5 bases). Trimming pared 8 bases from V and 3 bases from J, leaving 17 bases between. Germline loops: CDR1 ENHRY, CDR2 SYGVKD. CDR3 size: 14 residues.

In this sample, this clone turned up once. The V call is TRBV13, the J call TRBJ2-3; D unclear. V lost 6 bases to trimming and J lost 3 bases, with 13 bases between them. CDR3 size: 14 residues. From germline, CDR1 is PRHDT and CDR2 FYEKMQ (reference sequence). As DNA, the CDR3 is TGTGCCAGCAGTCCTGACCTTGAGACAGATACGCAGTATTTT. Translating gives CASSPDLETDTQYF.

The V and J genes are TRBV9 and TRBJ2-1; weak D call: TRBD1 (5 bases). Germline V gives CDR1 SGDLS, CDR2 YYNGEE. Trimming took off 0 bases at V and 4 bases at J, with 11 bases between the two ends. The CDR3 totals 15 residues. The chain's CDR3 is CASSVGRAPYNEQFF. CDR3 sequence (DNA): TGTGCCAGCAGCGTAGGCAGGGCCCCTTACAATGAGCAGTTCTTC.

The rearrangement joins TRBV3-1 (or the pseudogene TRBV3-2) to TRBJ2-7; 9 bases agree with TRBD2. The J segment lost 3 bases and the V segment lost 4 bases, leaving 10 bases of the junction unmatched. The CDR3 length is 16 residues. Germline CDR1 and CDR2: LGHDT and YNNKEL (reference sequence). CDR3 region: CASSPYSSGMYYEQYF. CDR3 DNA: TGTGCCAGCAGCCCTTATTCTAGCGGGATGTACTACGAGCAGTACTTC.

CDR3 loop: CTSSLTSGRSRDTGELFF. CDR3 bases: TGCACCAGCAGCTTGACTAGCGGGAGGTCGAGAGACACCGGGGAGCTGTTTTTT. The genes are TRBV1 and TRBJ2-2; the D call TRBD2 from the table was never checked on the DNA. TRBV1 is a known pseudogene. The CDR3 runs to 18 residues.

This chain links TRBV2 with TRBJ1-4; tentative D call: TRBD1 (6 bases). Germline V gene sequence: CDR1 SNHLY, CDR2 FYNNEI. V was shortened by 1 base and J by 11 bases, with 17 bases between the two germline ends. CDR3 length: 15 amino acids. CDR3 coding DNA: TGTGCCAGCAGTGAAGGGGGGCTGGGGAGGGAGAAACTGTTTTTT. Its protein product is CASSEGGLGREKLFF. The whole variable domain, remainder taken from reference TRBV2 and TRBJ1-4, is EPEVTQTPSHQVTQMGQEVILRCVPISNHLYFYWYRQILGQKVEFLVSFYNNEISEKSEIFDDQFSVERPDGSNFTLKIRSTKLEDSAMYFCASSEGGLGREKLFFGSGTQLSVL.

This clone was counted only a few times. J is TRBJ2-1 and V is TRBV21-1; TRBD1, the D gene given by the table, was not confirmed from the DNA. TRBV21-1 is labeled a pseudogene. This CDR3 region has 14 residues. CDR3 amino acids: CASSSRTGVNEQFF. For the CDR3, the DNA is TGTGCCAGCAGCTCAAGGACAGGGGTCAATGAGCAGTTCTTC.

The chain joins TRBV5-1 to TRBJ2-1, with D possibly matching TRBD2 (5 bases). Germline CDR1 reads SGHRS; CDR2 reads YFSETQ. This CDR3 is built from 15 residues. V was clipped by 4 bases and J by 5 bases, with 16 bases between them. CDR3: CASSLEASRHNEQFF. The CDR3 DNA reads TGCGCCAGCAGCCTGGAGGCTAGCCGCCACAATGAGCAGTTCTTC.

The CDR3 spells CASTKGSSNYGYTF. CDR3 nucleotides: TGTGCCAGTACCAAGGGGTCCTCTAACTATGGCTACACCTTC. The chain couples TRBV19 to TRBJ1-2, with D tentatively TRBD1 (5 bases). The CDR3 has 14 amino acids. The germline CDR1 and CDR2 sequences are LNHDA and SQIVND (reference sequence). Trimming left V 7 bases short and J 0 bases short, with 12 bases between.

J is TRBJ1-5 and V is TRBV3-1 (or the pseudogene TRBV3-2); possibly TRBD1 for D (6 bases). Germline lookup yields CDR1 LGHDT and CDR2 YNNKEL (reference sequence). There are 14 residues in the CDR3. V was shortened by 4 bases and J by 6 bases, with 13 bases between the two germline ends. The CDR3 spells CASSPQGKGQPQHF. CDR3 coding DNA: TGTGCCAGCAGCCCCCAGGGGAAGGGTCAGCCCCAGCATTTT.

The V call is TRBV2, the J call TRBJ1-2; 10 bases match TRBD1. Losses at the gene ends were 6 bases for V and 4 bases for J; bases not matched to a gene: 5. Per the germline V gene, CDR1 is SNHLY and CDR2 is FYNNEI. The CDR3 is 14 residues long. The CDR3 DNA follows: TGTGCCAGCAGCCGCGGGACAGGGGTCTATGGCTACACCTTC. Protein: CASSRGTGVYGYTF.

The J gene is TRBJ1-2, the V gene TRBV21-1; TRBD1 was called by the table and not checked on the DNA. TRBV21-1 is annotated as a pseudogene. This CDR3 comprises 18 residues. This chain's CDR3 is CASSGSPGHSETNYGYTF. DNA of the CDR3: TGTGCCAGCAGCGGATCTCCGGGACATTCTGAAACTAACTATGGCTACACCTTC.

This chain links TRBV6-6 with TRBJ2-2; 7 nucleotides match TRBD1. The CDR3 loop spans 14 amino acids. Germline assignment: CDR1 MNHNY and CDR2 SVGAGI (reference sequence). Trimming cost V 6 bases and J 5 bases; bases outside gene matches: 6. The CDR3 loop is CASSTGQTTGELFF. In DNA, the CDR3 is TGTGCCAGCAGCACGGGACAGACGACCGGGGAGCTGTTTTTT.

The chain uses TRBV24-1 and TRBJ2-3; D perhaps matches TRBD2 (5 bases). CDR1 KGHDR and CDR2 SFDVKD come from the germline V gene. Trimming left V 5 bases short and J 5 bases short, with 10 bases between. The CDR3 totals 13 residues. As DNA, the CDR3 is TGTGCCACCAGTGTGAGCGGACTAGATACGCAGTATTTT. Translated: CATSVSGLDTQYF.

The chain couples TRBV6-5 to TRBJ2-1; no clear D. CDR1 and CDR2 from the germline V gene are MNHEY and SVGAGI. This CDR3 has 14 amino acids. V was trimmed by 7 bases and J by 0 bases, leaving 10 bases between them. CDR3 coding DNA: TGTGCCAGCAACCCCCTGAGCTCCTACAATGAGCAGTTCTTC. It codes for CASNPLSSYNEQFF.

This CDR3 reads CAWSRTGGNQPQHF. DNA of the CDR3: TGTGCCTGGAGCCGGACAGGGGGCAATCAGCCCCAGCATTTT. The chain is built from TRBV30 and TRBJ1-5; 9 bases are shared with TRBD1. CDR3 size: 14 residues. After removal of 3 bases from V and 2 bases from J, the junction contained 2 bases not matched to a gene. Germline CDR1 is GTSNPN and CDR2 is SVGIG (reference sequence).

This clone has a handful of counts. The chain links TRBV6-5 to TRBJ1-2, with D perhaps TRBD1 (6 bases). The germline V gene encodes CDR1 MNHEY and CDR2 SVGAGI. This CDR3 contains 13 residues. V was shortened by 5 bases and J by 6 bases, with 13 bases between the two germline ends. CDR3 DNA sequence: TGTGCCAGCAGTCTACAGGGTCTCGATGGCTACACCTTC. Its protein product is CASSLQGLDGYTF.

V usage is TRBV2 and J usage is TRBJ2-4; D gene ambiguous. The CDR3 is 14 residues long. Trimming took off 4 bases at V and 8 bases at J, with 15 bases between the two ends. Per the germline V gene, CDR1 is SNHLY and CDR2 is FYNNEI. The CDR3 sequence: CASSAPTKGDIQYF. CDR3 DNA sequence: TGTGCCAGCAGTGCCCCGACCAAAGGAGACATTCAGTACTTC.

This sequence joins TRBV7-2 and TRBJ2-2; TRBD1 might be the D (5 bases). The V end lost 1 base, the J end lost 7 bases, and 10 bases lay between the germline ends. The CDR3 has 14 residues. Germline CDR1 SGHTA, CDR2 FQGNSA. Here the CDR3 reads CASSLEGYGGELFF. The CDR3 nucleotides are TGTGCCAGCAGCTTAGAGGGGTACGGCGGGGAGCTGTTTTTT.

This sequence joins TRBV28 and TRBJ1-5; D is perhaps TRBD1 (6 bases). Trimming pared 2 bases from V and 5 bases from J, leaving 13 bases between. This CDR3 has 15 amino acids. The germline CDR1 and CDR2 sequences are MDHEN and SYDVKM. This CDR3 reads CASSLHSQGHQPQHF. The CDR3 bases are TGTGCCAGCAGTTTACATAGTCAGGGGCATCAGCCCCAGCATTTT.